This note documents a single T cell receptor beta chain sequence. The data belong to a study of T cell clones after liver transplantation. In the study overall: Without induction therapy, subjects received standard immunosuppression until 12-24 months post-transplant.

The germline V gene has CDR1 SNHLY and CDR2 FYNNEI. Losses at the gene ends were 6 bases for V and 3 bases for J; bases not matched to a gene: 2. The CDR3 extends over 13 amino acids. TCRdb keeps only in-frame clones here, not all; method: immunoSEQ multiplex PCR. The sample records tens of thousands of clones, approximately 77% being singletons. This chain connects TRBV2 to TRBJ1-3, with TRBD1 matching 7 bases. The clonotype was recovered from a human patient who received a liver transplant. Some of the T cells might come from the graft donor. This specimen was CD4+ T cells from blood, taken at the 22-month timepoint. DNA for the CDR3: TGTGCCAGCAGACAGGGGCTTGGAAACACCATATATTTT. Encoded protein: CASRQGLGNTIYF.